A single sample is the source of the 8 T cell receptor beta chains below, sequenced in a study of shared clonotypes between healthy human individuals. Here immunoSEQ multiplex PCR was the method, and the copy in TCRdb shows in-frame clones only, minus some. The sample includes around 2.5 million clones, under 95% of them seen just once. Sequencing was done on a sample of naive CD4+ T cells from PBMCs. The subset here: CD45RA+ positively selected. These receptors were taken from a young man in good health. Some clones in this sample may be carry-over from other donors' samples.

The gene calls are TRBV19 and TRBJ2-5, with 9 bases fitting TRBD1. Germline V CDR1 and CDR2: LNHDA, SQIVND (reference sequence). The CDR3 covers 17 residues. V trimming: 3 bases; J trimming: 4 bases; junction bases outside the gene matches: 12. The CDR3 region is CASSIRGQGPLGETQYF. CDR3 nucleotide sequence: TGTGCCAGTAGTATTCGGGGACAGGGACCCCTCGGAGAGACCCAGTACTTC.

As concerns this clone: Other DNA variants within this sample encode the same CDR3. The chain employs TRBV7-9 and TRBJ2-3; 7 nucleotides align to TRBD1. J was trimmed by 4 bases and V by 1 base; bases with no gene match: 2. Germline assignment: CDR1 SEHNR and CDR2 FQNEAQ (reference sequence). This CDR3 comprises 14 residues. The CDR3 bases are TGTGCCAGCAGCTTAGGACAGGGTGCAGATACGCAGTATTTT. This codes for CASSLGQGADTQYF.

The J gene is TRBJ1-1, the V gene TRBV2, with D maybe TRBD1 (5 bases). Trimming took 3 bases from V and 0 from J, leaving 14 bases between them. The CDR3 runs 16 residues. Germline V gene lookup returns CDR1 SNHLY and CDR2 FYNNEI. CDR3 DNA sequence: TGTGCCAGCAGTGACGGCGCTAGGGGTCTGAACACTGAAGCTTTCTTT. This gives the protein CASSDGARGLNTEAFF.

The J gene is TRBJ2-1, the V gene TRBV9, with TRBD2 identical over 11 bases. CDR1 and CDR2 from the germline V gene are SGDLS and YYNGEE. V shed 6 bases and J 9 bases; nucleotides not matched to a gene: 11. This CDR3 spans 15 amino acids. CDR3 sequence reads: CASNPERSGRVEQFF. The CDR3 bases are TGTGCCAGCAATCCTGAACGTAGCGGGAGGGTTGAGCAGTTCTTC. Using reference TRBV9 and TRBJ2-1 for the parts outside the CDR3, the full variable domain is DSGVTQTPKHLITATGQRVTLRCSPRSGDLSVYWYQQSLDQGLQFLIQYYNGEERAKGNILERFSAQQFPDLHSELNLSSLELGDSALYFCASNPERSGRVEQFFGPGTRLTVL.

This rearrangement joins TRBV19 to TRBJ1-1; no firm D call. Germline V gene data show CDR1 as LNHDA and CDR2 as SQIVND (reference sequence). V dropped 7 bases and J dropped 1 base, with 16 bases sitting between them. The CDR3 has 15 residues. CDR3 DNA: TGTGCCAGTACCGGACTCGGCTATTCGAACACTGAAGCTTTCTTT. Translation: CASTGLGYSNTEAFF.

V is TRBV11-2 and J is TRBJ1-6; D is uncertain. Trimming removed 0 bases from V and 5 bases from J, with 5 bases in between. Germline V gene lookup returns CDR1 SGHAT and CDR2 FQNNGV. The CDR3 is 14 residues long. The CDR3 region is CASSLDPDNSPLHF. The CDR3 coding sequence is TGTGCCAGCAGCTTAGATCCGGATAATTCACCCCTCCACTTT.

CDR3 in amino acids: CASSRGPGPGELFF. DNA for the CDR3: TGTGCCAGTAGTAGGGGACCGGGACCCGGGGAGCTGTTTTTT. The V call is TRBV19, the J call TRBJ2-2; D may match TRBD1 or TRBD2 (5 bases each). Looked up from germline, CDR1 is LNHDA and CDR2 is SQIVND (reference sequence). The CDR3 extends over 14 amino acids. Trimming stripped 4 bases from V and 6 bases from J, with 12 bases between.

The rearrangement joins TRBV2 to TRBJ1-1; 7 nucleotides agree with TRBD1. The CDR3 length is 15 residues. Germline CDR1 reads SNHLY; CDR2 reads FYNNEI. V dropped 6 bases and J dropped 0; count of bases not matched to a gene: 7. The CDR3 sequence is CASRGQARLNTEAFF. Here the CDR3 DNA reads TGTGCCAGCAGAGGACAGGCGCGTTTGAACACTGAAGCTTTCTTT.